These 19 T cell receptor beta chains originate from one sample sequenced in a study of blood T cell repertoires in COVID-19. Here immunoSEQ multiplex PCR was the method, and the copy in TCRdb shows in-frame clones only, minus some. The sample includes about 170,000 clones, 80% to 90% seen only once; the top ten take roughly 19%. Specimen: peripheral blood. The receptors were sampled from a woman aged 70-85 years who had recovered from COVID-19.

This rearrangement joins TRBV5-1 to TRBJ1-3; D is possibly TRBD1 (6 bases). Looked up from germline, CDR1 is SGHRS and CDR2 is YFSETQ. The CDR3 loop spans 16 amino acids. V lost 0 bases, J lost 0 bases, and 10 bases lay in between. CDR3 in amino acids: CASSLEGDPSGNTIYF. The CDR3 nucleotides are TGCGCCAGCAGCTTGGAGGGGGACCCCTCTGGAAACACCATATATTTT. The full variable domain, its missing parts supplied by reference TRBV5-1 and TRBJ1-3, is KAGVTQTPRYLIKTRGQQVTLSCSPISGHRSVSWYQQTPGQGLQFLFEYFSETQRNKGNFPGRFSGRQFSNSRSEMNVSTLELGDSALYLCASSLEGDPSGNTIYFGEGSWLTVV.

This chain links TRBV4-3 with TRBJ2-2; TRBD2 aligns across 11 bases. V trimming: 4 bases; J trimming: 6 bases; junction bases outside the gene matches: 4. The CDR3 has 15 residues. Germline lookup yields CDR1 LGHNA and CDR2 YSLEER. The CDR3 loop is CASSPTSGKAGELFF. DNA of the CDR3: TGCGCCAGCAGCCCGACTAGCGGGAAGGCCGGGGAGCTGTTTTTT.

This clone was picked up one time. This chain uses TRBV2 with TRBJ1-4; no reliable D call. The V end lost 9 bases, the J end lost 5 bases, and 13 bases lay between the germline ends. The CDR3 is 13 amino acids. Germline CDR1 and CDR2: SNHLY and FYNNEI. The chain's CDR3 is CASIRDQNEKLFF. The CDR3 DNA reads as TGTGCCAGTATCCGGGATCAAAATGAAAAACTGTTTTTT.

CDR3 bases: TGTGCCATCGGGACAGGGGGGCTGTGGAATGAGCAGTTCTTC. Translation gives CAIGTGGLWNEQFF. The chain has TRBV15 and TRBJ2-1; 11 bases line up with TRBD1. Trimming cost V 10 bases and J 7 bases; bases outside gene matches: 9. Germline V CDR1 and CDR2: LNHNV, YYDKDF (reference sequence). The CDR3 loop spans 14 amino acids. Drawing the rest from reference TRBV15 and TRBJ2-1, the complete variable domain is DAMVIQNPRYQVTQFGKPVTLSCSQTLNHNVMYWYQQKSSQAPKLLFHYYDKDFNNEADTPDNFQSRRPNTSFCFLDIRSPGLGDTAMYLCAIGTGGLWNEQFFGPGTRLTVL.

The CDR3 loop is CASSQEGPPGEQYF. CDR3 nucleotide sequence: TGCGCCAGCAGCCAAGAGGGCCCTCCGGGGGAGCAGTACTTC. The rearrangement joins TRBV4-1 to TRBJ2-7; tentatively, D is TRBD2 (5 bases). The length of the CDR3 is 14 residues. V was shortened by 0 bases and J by 7 bases, with 13 bases between the two germline ends. CDR1 and CDR2 from the germline V gene are MGHRA and YSYEKL.

This chain connects TRBV6-5 to TRBJ2-7, with 8 bases aligning to TRBD1. Trimming at V came to 10 bases and at J to 2 bases, leaving 4 bases not matched to a gene. Germline V gene sequence: CDR1 MNHEY, CDR2 SVGAGI. The CDR3 sequence is 12 residues long. Here the CDR3 reads CATQGATYEQYF. As DNA, the CDR3 is TGTGCCACCCAGGGGGCCACCTACGAGCAGTACTTC.

V is TRBV15 and J is TRBJ1-1, with a weak D call TRBD1 (5 bases). The CDR3 has 14 residues. Trimming took off 7 bases at V and 0 bases at J, with 12 bases between the two ends. Germline V gives CDR1 LNHNV, CDR2 YYDKDF (reference sequence). The CDR3 bases are TGTGCCACCACCCTGGGGGGTTTGAACACTGAAGCTTTCTTT. Its translation is CATTLGGLNTEAFF.

This chain uses TRBV4-1 with TRBJ1-2, with a possible D match to TRBD1 (6 bases). Germline V gives CDR1 MGHRA, CDR2 YSYEKL. V shed 0 bases and J shed 8 bases, with 13 bases lying between them. This CDR3 is built from 14 residues. The CDR3 nucleotides read TGCGCCAGCAGCCAAGATGGACAGACAAGGGGCTACACCTTC. Translating it yields CASSQDGQTRGYTF.

This clone has only one observation. The genes are TRBV7-3 and TRBJ1-1; maybe TRBD1 (5 bases). CDR1 and CDR2 (germline): SGHTA, FQGTGA. Trimming shortened V by 5 bases and J by 8 bases, and 15 bases separated the two germline ends. The CDR3 contains 13 residues. CDR3 coding DNA: TGTGCCAGCAGCCTAGGTGGGGCTTCGGAAGCTTTCTTT. Its translation is CASSLGGASEAFF. Combining the CDR3 with reference TRBV7-3 and TRBJ1-1 gives the whole variable domain GAGVSQTPSNKVTEKGKYVELRCDPISGHTALYWYRQSLGQGPEFLIYFQGTGAADDSGLPNDRFFAVRPEGSVSTLKIQRTERGDSAVYLCASSLGGASEAFFGQGTRLTVV.

The rearrangement links TRBV4-1 to TRBJ1-3; 9 bases map to TRBD1. Looked up from germline, CDR1 is MGHRA and CDR2 is YSYEKL. The CDR3 length is 18 residues. J was trimmed by 0 bases and V by 0 bases; bases with no gene match: 6. The CDR3 spells CASSQDGGTGYSGNTIYF. The CDR3 nucleotides are TGCGCCAGCAGCCAAGATGGGGGGACAGGGTACTCTGGAAACACCATATATTTT.

The chain links TRBV24-1 to TRBJ1-5; no definite D call. The CDR3 has 15 amino acids. Trimming shortened V by 3 bases and J by 5 bases, and 13 bases separated the two germline ends. In germline, CDR1 is KGHDR, CDR2 SFDVKD. CDR3 bases: TGTGCCACCAGTGATCCCAGAAACCCACATCAGCCCCAGCATTTT. Residues: CATSDPRNPHQPQHF.

The rearrangement uses TRBV15 and TRBJ1-4, with D possibly TRBD1 on 5 matching bases. Germline CDR1 is LNHNV and CDR2 is YYDKDF (reference sequence). Trimming removed 0 bases at V and 11 bases at J, with 10 bases between. This CDR3 is built from 13 residues. The CDR3 DNA reads TGTGCCACCAGCAGAGATCCGGGGGACAAACTGTTTTTT. Protein product: CATSRDPGDKLFF.

This chain uses TRBV5-1 with TRBJ1-1; the D gene is possibly TRBD1 (5 bases). In germline, CDR1 is SGHRS, CDR2 YFSETQ. This CDR3 has 14 residues. Trimming removed 5 bases at V and 7 bases at J, with 18 bases between. CDR3 nucleotides: TGCGCCAGCAGTAGCGGACATATCGGGATTGAAGCTTTCTTT. It encodes CASSSGHIGIEAFF. Full variable domain (missing parts from reference TRBV5-1 and TRBJ1-1): KAGVTQTPRYLIKTRGQQVTLSCSPISGHRSVSWYQQTPGQGLQFLFEYFSETQRNKGNFPGRFSGRQFSNSRSEMNVSTLELGDSALYLCASSSGHIGIEAFFGQGTRLTVV.

The count of this clone is one. The chain combines TRBV2 with TRBJ1-2; TRBD1 matches 8 bases. The CDR3 covers 14 residues. Germline values: CDR1 SNHLY, CDR2 FYNNEI. The junction had 5 bases not matched to a gene; V was cut back by 4 bases and J by 4 bases. CDR3 amino acids: CASSVDRVFYGYTF. As DNA, the CDR3 is TGTGCCAGCAGTGTGGACAGGGTCTTCTATGGCTACACCTTC.

The chain combines TRBV7-2 with TRBJ1-6; 7 nucleotides agree with TRBD1. CDR3 length equals 13 residues. J was trimmed by 6 bases and V by 5 bases; bases with no gene match: 1. Germline V gene sequence: CDR1 SGHTA, CDR2 FQGNSA. The CDR3 bases are TGTGCCAGCAGCGGGACAGTTAATTCACCCCTCCACTTT. This encodes CASSGTVNSPLHF.

V usage is TRBV3-1 (or the pseudogene TRBV3-2) and J usage is TRBJ2-7; tentative D call: TRBD1 (6 bases). Germline V lookup: CDR1 LGHDT, CDR2 YNNKEL (reference sequence). Trimming left V 6 bases short and J 2 bases short, with 17 bases between. The CDR3 consists of 15 residues. CDR3 sequence (DNA): TGTGCCAGCAGTCCCCCGGGCCCAGGGGCCTACGAGCAGTACTTC. This gives the protein CASSPPGPGAYEQYF.

V is TRBV7-2 and J is TRBJ2-1, with TRBD2 matching 11 bases. J gave up 6 bases and V 5 bases, and 3 bases lay outside the gene matches. Germline loops: CDR1 SGHTA, CDR2 FQGNSA. The CDR3 covers 14 residues. The DNA for the CDR3 is TGTGCCAGCAGCCCCCTAGCGGGGGGCAATGAGCAGTTCTTC. Translating gives CASSPLAGGNEQFF.

V is TRBV27 and J is TRBJ2-1, with 7 bases identical to TRBD1. This CDR3 is 15 amino acids long. Looked up from germline, CDR1 is MNHEY and CDR2 is SMNVEV (reference sequence). The V segment lost 7 bases and the J segment 3 bases; nucleotides outside the gene matches: 9. CDR3 in DNA: TGTGCCAGCAACCCCGAGGGGACAGTCTACAATGAGCAGTTCTTC. Translated: CASNPEGTVYNEQFF.

This chain joins TRBV18 and TRBJ1-3; TRBD1 agrees at 9 bases. The germline V gene has CDR1 KGHSH and CDR2 LQKENI. V lost 4 bases to trimming and J lost 0 bases; unmatched junction nucleotides: 4. This CDR3 has 16 amino acids. The CDR3 protein is CASSQGTGSSGNTIYF. CDR3 bases: TGTGCCAGCTCACAGGGGACAGGGAGCTCTGGAAACACCATATATTTT.